This entry is about one TCR beta chain. Antigen specificity is unknown. The data are from a study of monozygotic twins with inflammatory bowel disease. General study points: Healthy co-twins, by inverse Simpson, had higher TCRbeta diversity than their siblings with IBD.

Every TCR library drew on approximately 3,700 ng of total RNA. TCRdb reprocessed the 5' RACE reads, keeping one entry per CDR3 protein, no DNA. This table lists 70,000 to 95,000 distinct CDR3 sequences. The CDR3 covers 13 residues. Germline CDR1 and CDR2: SGHVS and FQNEAQ. The sequencing sample was made of blood. The receptor's source is a human donor with ulcerative colitis or Crohn's disease, or a healthy co-twin of an affected twin (not recorded which). This chain links TRBV7-8 with TRBJ1-5. The CDR3 region is CAGSLANNQPQHF.